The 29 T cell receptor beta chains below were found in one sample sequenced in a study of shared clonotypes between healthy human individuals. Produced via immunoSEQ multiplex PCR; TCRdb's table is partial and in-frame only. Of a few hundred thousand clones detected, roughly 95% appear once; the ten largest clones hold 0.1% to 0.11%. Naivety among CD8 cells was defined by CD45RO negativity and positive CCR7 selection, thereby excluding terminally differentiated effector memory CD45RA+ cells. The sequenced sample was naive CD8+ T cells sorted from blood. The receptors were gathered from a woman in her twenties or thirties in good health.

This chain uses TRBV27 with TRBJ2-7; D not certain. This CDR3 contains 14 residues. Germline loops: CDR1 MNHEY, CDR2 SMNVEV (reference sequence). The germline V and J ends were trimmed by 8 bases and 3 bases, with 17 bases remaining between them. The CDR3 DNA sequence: TGTGCCAGCGCTTGGTCCGGGTCATTCTACGAGCAGTACTTC. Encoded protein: CASAWSGSFYEQYF.

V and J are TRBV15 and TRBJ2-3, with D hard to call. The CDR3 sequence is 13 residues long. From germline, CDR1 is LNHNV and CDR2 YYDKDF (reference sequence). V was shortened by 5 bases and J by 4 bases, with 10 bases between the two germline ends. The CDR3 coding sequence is TGTGCCACCAGCGTCCCCCCCGCAGATACGCAGTATTTT. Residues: CATSVPPADTQYF. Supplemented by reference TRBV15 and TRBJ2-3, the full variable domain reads DAMVIQNPRYQVTQFGKPVTLSCSQTLNHNVMYWYQQKSSQAPKLLFHYYDKDFNNEADTPDNFQSRRPNTSFCFLDIRSPGLGDTAMYLCATSVPPADTQYFGPGTRLTVL.

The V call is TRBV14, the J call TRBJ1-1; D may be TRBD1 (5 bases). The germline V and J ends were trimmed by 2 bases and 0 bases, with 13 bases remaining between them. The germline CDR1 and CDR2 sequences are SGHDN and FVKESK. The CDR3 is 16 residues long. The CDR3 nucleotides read TGTGCCAGCAGCCAAAATTTCTTGGGGCTGAACACTGAAGCTTTCTTT. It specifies CASSQNFLGLNTEAFF.

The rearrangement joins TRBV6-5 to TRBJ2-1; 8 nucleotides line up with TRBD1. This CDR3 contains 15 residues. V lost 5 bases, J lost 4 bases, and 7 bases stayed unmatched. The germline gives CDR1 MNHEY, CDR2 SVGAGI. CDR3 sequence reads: CASSNDRGTYNEQFF. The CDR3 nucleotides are TGTGCCAGCAGTAACGACAGGGGTACTTACAATGAGCAGTTCTTC.

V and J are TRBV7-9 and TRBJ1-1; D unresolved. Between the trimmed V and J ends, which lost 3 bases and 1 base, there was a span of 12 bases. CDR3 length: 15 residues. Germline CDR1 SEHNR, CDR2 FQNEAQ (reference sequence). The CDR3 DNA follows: TGTGCCAGCAGCTTTCGGACCGCTGGGAACACTGAAGCTTTCTTT. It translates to CASSFRTAGNTEAFF.

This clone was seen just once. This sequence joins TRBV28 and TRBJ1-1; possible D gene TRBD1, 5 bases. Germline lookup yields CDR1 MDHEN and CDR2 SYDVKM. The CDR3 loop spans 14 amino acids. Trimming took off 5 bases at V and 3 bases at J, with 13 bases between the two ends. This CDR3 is CASSDGGGDTEAFF. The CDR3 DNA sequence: TGTGCCAGCAGTGACGGGGGAGGAGACACTGAAGCTTTCTTT.

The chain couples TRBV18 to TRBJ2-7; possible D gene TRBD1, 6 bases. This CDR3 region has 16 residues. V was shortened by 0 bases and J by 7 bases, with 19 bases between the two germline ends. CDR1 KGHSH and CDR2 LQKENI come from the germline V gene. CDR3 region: CASSPPKAGERKEQYF. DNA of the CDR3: TGTGCCAGCTCACCACCGAAGGCAGGGGAAAGGAAAGAGCAGTACTTC.

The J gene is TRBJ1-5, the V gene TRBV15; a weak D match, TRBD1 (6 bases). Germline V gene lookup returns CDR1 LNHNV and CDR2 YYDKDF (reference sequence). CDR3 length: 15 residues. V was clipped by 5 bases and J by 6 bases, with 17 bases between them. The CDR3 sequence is CATSLGWGLGQPQHF. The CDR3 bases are TGTGCCACCAGCTTAGGATGGGGGCTGGGTCAGCCCCAGCATTTT.

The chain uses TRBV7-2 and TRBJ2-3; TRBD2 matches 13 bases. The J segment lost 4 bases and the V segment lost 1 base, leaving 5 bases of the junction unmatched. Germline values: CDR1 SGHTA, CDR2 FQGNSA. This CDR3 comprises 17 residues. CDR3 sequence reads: CASSLVTSGRRPDTQYF. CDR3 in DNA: TGTGCCAGCAGCTTAGTGACTAGCGGGAGGAGGCCAGATACGCAGTATTTT.

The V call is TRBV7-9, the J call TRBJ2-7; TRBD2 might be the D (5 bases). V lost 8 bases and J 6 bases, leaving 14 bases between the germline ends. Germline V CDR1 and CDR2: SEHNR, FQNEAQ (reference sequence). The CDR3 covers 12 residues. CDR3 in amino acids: CASLLSSGEQYF. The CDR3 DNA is TGTGCCAGCCTTTTAAGCAGCGGCGAGCAGTACTTC. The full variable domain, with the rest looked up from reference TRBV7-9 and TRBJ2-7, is DTGVSQNPRHKITKRGQNVTFRCDPISEHNRLYWYRQTLGQGPEFLTYFQNEAQLEKSRLLSDRFSAERPKGSFSTLEIQRTEQGDSAMYLCASLLSSGEQYFGPGTRLTVT.

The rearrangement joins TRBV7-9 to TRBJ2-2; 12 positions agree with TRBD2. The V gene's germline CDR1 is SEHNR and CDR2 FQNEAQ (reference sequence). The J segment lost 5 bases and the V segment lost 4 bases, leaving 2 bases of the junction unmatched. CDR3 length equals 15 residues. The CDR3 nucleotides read TGTGCCAGCAGCTCTAGCGGGAGGGCGACCGGGGAGCTGTTTTTT. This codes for CASSSSGRATGELFF.

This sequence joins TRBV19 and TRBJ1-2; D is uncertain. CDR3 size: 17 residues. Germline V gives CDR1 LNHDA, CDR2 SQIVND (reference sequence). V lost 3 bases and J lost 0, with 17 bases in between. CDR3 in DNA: TGTGCCAGTAGTATCCTGGGTGAGGCAGCAGCTAACTATGGCTACACCTTC. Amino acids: CASSILGEAAANYGYTF.

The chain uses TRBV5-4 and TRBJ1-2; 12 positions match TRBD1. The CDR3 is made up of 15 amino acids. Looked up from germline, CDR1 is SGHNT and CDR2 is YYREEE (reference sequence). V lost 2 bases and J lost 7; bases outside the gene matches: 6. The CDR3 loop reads CASSLGTGGEAGYTF. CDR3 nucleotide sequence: TGTGCCAGCAGCTTAGGGACAGGGGGCGAGGCTGGCTACACCTTC.

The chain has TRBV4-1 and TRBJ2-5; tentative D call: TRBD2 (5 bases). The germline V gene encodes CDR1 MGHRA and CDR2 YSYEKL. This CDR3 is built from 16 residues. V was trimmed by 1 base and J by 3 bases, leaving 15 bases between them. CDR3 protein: CASSQVGLRAEETQYF. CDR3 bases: TGCGCCAGCAGCCAAGTTGGTTTGCGGGCCGAAGAGACCCAGTACTTC.

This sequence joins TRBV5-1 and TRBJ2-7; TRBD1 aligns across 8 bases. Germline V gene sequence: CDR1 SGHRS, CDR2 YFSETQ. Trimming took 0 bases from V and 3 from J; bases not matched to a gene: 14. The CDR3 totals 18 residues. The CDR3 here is CASSLGLLRAGGIYEQYF. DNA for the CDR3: TGCGCCAGCAGCTTGGGGCTGCTGAGGGCAGGGGGCATCTACGAGCAGTACTTC.

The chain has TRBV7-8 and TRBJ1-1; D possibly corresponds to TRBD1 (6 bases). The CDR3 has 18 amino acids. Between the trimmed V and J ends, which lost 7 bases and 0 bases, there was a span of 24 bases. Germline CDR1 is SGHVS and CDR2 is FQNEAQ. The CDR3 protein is CASTLSDRTPSMNTEAFF. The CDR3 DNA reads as TGTGCCAGCACCCTTTCGGACAGAACCCCTTCCATGAACACTGAAGCTTTCTTT.

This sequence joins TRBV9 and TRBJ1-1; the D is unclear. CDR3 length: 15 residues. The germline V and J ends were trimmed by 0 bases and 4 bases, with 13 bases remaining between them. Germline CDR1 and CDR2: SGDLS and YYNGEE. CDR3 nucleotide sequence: TGTGCCAGCAGCGTAGGGGGATCCGGCCGCACTGAAGCTTTCTTT. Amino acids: CASSVGGSGRTEAFF.

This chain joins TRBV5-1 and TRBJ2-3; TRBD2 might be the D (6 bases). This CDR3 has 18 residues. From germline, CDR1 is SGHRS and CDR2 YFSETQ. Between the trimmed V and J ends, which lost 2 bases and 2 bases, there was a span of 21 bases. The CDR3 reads CASSFIPTSRGTTDTQYF. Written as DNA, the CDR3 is TGCGCCAGCAGCTTCATTCCCACTAGCCGGGGAACCACAGATACGCAGTATTTT.

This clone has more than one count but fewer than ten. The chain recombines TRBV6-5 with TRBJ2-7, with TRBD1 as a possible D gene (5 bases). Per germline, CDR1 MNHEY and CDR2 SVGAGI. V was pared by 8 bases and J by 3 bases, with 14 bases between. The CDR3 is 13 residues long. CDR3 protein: CASRPDTRYEQYF. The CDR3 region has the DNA TGTGCCAGCCGCCCGGACACTCGCTACGAGCAGTACTTC.

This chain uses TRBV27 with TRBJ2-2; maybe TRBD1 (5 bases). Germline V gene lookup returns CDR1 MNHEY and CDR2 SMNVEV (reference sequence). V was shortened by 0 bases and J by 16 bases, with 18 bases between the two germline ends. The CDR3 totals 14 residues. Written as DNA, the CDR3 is TGTGCCAGCAGTTTATCTCCCATATCAGGGATTCAGTTTTTT. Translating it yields CASSLSPISGIQFF.

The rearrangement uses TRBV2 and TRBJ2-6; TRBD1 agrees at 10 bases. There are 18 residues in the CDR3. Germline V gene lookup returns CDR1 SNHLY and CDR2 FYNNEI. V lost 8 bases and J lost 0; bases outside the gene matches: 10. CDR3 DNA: TGTGCCAGCTATGGGACAGGGGAAAAAGTCTCTGGGGCCAACGTCCTGACTTTC. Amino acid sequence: CASYGTGEKVSGANVLTF. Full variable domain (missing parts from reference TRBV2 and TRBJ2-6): EPEVTQTPSHQVTQMGQEVILRCVPISNHLYFYWYRQILGQKVEFLVSFYNNEISEKSEIFDDQFSVERPDGSNFTLKIRSTKLEDSAMYFCASYGTGEKVSGANVLTFGAGSRLTVL.

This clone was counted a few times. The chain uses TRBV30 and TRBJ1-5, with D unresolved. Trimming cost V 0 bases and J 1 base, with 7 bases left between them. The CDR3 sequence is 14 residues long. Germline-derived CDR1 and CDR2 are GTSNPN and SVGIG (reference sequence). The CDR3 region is CAWSVGFSNQPQHF. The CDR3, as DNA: TGTGCCTGGAGTGTTGGCTTCAGCAATCAGCCCCAGCATTTT.

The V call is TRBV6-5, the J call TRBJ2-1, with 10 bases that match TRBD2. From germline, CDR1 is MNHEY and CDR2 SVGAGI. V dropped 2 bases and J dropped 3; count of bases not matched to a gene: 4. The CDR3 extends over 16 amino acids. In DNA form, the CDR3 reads TGTGCCAGCAGTTACCGGGCTAGCGGGAGCTACAATGAGCAGTTCTTC. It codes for CASSYRASGSYNEQFF.

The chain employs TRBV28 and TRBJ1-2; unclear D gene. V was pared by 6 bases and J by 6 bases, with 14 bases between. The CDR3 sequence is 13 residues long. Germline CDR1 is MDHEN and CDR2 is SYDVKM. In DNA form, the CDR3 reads TGTGCCAGCAGGGACGGTGGGTACCATGGCTACACCTTC. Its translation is CASRDGGYHGYTF.

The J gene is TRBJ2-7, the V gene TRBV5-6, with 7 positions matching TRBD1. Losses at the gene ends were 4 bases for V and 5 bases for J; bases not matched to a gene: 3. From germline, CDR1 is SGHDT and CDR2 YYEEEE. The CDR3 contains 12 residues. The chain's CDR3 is CASSLTGDEQYF. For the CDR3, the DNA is TGTGCCAGCAGCCTCACAGGGGACGAGCAGTACTTC.

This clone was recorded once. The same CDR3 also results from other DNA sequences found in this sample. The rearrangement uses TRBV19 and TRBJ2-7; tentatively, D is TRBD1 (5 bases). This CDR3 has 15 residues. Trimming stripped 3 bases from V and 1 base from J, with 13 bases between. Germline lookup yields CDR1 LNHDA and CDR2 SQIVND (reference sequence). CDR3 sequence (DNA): TGTGCCAGTAGTATCGGGCAGGGCTCATCCTACGAGCAGTACTTC. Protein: CASSIGQGSSYEQYF.

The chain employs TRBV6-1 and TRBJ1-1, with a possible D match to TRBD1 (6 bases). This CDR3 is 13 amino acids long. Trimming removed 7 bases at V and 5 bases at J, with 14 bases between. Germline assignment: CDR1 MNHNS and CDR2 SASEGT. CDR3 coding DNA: TGTGCCAGCAAACGGACAGACCTTACTGAAGCTTTCTTT. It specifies CASKRTDLTEAFF.

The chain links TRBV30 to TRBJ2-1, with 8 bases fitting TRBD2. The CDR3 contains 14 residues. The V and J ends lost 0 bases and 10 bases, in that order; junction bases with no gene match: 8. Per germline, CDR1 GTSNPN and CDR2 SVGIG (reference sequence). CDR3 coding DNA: TGTGCCTGGAGTGTCGTTGGACCGGGGGGGGAGCAGTTCTTC. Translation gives CAWSVVGPGGEQFF.

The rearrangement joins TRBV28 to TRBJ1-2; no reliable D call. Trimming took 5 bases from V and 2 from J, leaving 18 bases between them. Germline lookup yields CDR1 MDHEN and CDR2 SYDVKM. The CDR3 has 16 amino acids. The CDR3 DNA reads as TGTGCCAGCAGTCGGGGAAATTTGGCGGAAAACTATGGCTACACCTTC. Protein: CASSRGNLAENYGYTF.